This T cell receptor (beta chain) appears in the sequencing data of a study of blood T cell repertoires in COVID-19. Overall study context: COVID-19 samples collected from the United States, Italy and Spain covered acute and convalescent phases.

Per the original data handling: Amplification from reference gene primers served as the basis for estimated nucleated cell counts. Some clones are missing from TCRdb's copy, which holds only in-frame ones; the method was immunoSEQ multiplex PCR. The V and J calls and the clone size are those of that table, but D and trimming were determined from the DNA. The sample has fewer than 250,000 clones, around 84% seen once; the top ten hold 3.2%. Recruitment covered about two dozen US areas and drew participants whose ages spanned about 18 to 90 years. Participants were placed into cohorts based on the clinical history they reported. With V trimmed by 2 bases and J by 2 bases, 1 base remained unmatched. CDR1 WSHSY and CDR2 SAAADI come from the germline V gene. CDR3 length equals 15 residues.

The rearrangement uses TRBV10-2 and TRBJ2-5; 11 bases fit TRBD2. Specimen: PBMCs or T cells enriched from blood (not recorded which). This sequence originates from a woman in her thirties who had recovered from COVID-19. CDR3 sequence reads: CASSETSGGQETQYF. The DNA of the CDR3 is TGCGCCAGCAGTGAGACTAGCGGGGGTCAAGAGACCCAGTACTTC.